This TCR beta chain was observed in a study of T-cell memory formation after mild COVID-19. Overall study results and limits: Certain responding clones were present in pre-infection memory, suggesting participation of cross-reactive memory.

This clonotype appeared many times. Its antigen remains unknown. CDR3 length equals 13 residues. The V gene's germline CDR1 is SGHRS and CDR2 YFSETQ. V lost 7 bases and J lost 5; bases outside the gene matches: 8. TCRdb redid the calling of the 5' RACE reads with MiXCR, one entry per CDR3 protein. There are 140,000 to 150,000 distinct CDR3 sequences in the sample; 19% occur only once, and 2% to 2.5% lies in the top ten. The sequenced sample consisted of PBMCs or a T cell subset sorted from them (not recorded which). The origin of this receptor is an adult woman who had mild COVID-19 (a few samples of this study predate the infection). Cell type and time point are not known. J is TRBJ1-1 and V is TRBV5-1; 7 bases fit TRBD1. In DNA, the CDR3 is TGCGCCAGCGCCGTACAGGGGAATACTGAAGCTTTCTTT. Translated: CASAVQGNTEAFF.